This passage covers 5 T cell receptor beta chains from one sample sequenced in a study of T cell responses to AZD1222 COVID-19 vaccine. Some clones are missing from TCRdb's copy, which holds only in-frame ones; the method was immunoSEQ multiplex PCR. Among some 150,000 clones listed, around nine tenths were seen once. The sequencing used peripheral blood, collected on day 0 of AZD1222 vaccination. The receptors shown here come from an adult in good health.

The chain couples TRBV6-5 to TRBJ1-3, with a weak D call TRBD1 (5 bases). This CDR3 is 15 amino acids long. Germline lookup yields CDR1 MNHEY and CDR2 SVGAGI. V was trimmed by 6 bases and J by 0 bases, leaving 12 bases between them. CDR3 sequence reads: CASRSDRSSGNTIYF. The CDR3 bases are TGTGCCAGCAGGTCCGACAGAAGCTCTGGAAACACCATATATTTT.

The chain employs TRBV27 and TRBJ1-5; D might be TRBD1 (5 bases). The CDR3 length is 13 residues. Germline CDR1 is MNHEY and CDR2 is SMNVEV (reference sequence). Trimming took off 6 bases at V and 1 base at J, with 7 bases between the two ends. The CDR3 nucleotides read TGTGCCAGCAGCAGACAGAGCAATCAGCCCCAGCATTTT. This sequence encodes CASSRQSNQPQHF.

The J gene is TRBJ1-1, the V gene TRBV5-1; unclear D gene. V dropped 6 bases and J dropped 0 bases, with 15 bases sitting between them. The CDR3 has 15 residues. Germline V gene lookup returns CDR1 SGHRS and CDR2 YFSETQ. Here the CDR3 reads CASTISPQVNTEAFF. As DNA, the CDR3 is TGCGCCAGCACCATTAGTCCCCAGGTGAACACTGAAGCTTTCTTT.

There are a few counts of this clone. The chain links TRBV10-3 to TRBJ2-1; TRBD1 matches at 7 bases. The ends lost 6 bases at V and 10 bases at J; junction bases unmatched: 3. CDR1 and CDR2 (germline): ENHRY, SYGVKD. The CDR3 loop spans 11 amino acids. In DNA, the CDR3 is TGTGCCATCAGCCCGGGACAGGAGCAGTTCTTC. Protein product: CAISPGQEQFF.

This clone was counted a few times. The J gene is TRBJ1-1, the V gene TRBV7-9; D perhaps matches TRBD1 (5 bases). The V gene lost 1 base and the J gene lost 11 bases, with 14 bases spanning the gap. The length of the CDR3 is 13 residues. CDR1 and CDR2 from the germline V gene are SEHNR and FQNEAQ (reference sequence). CDR3 sequence reads: CASSLVGGKWAFF. Written as DNA, the CDR3 is TGTGCCAGCAGCTTAGTTGGGGGGAAATGGGCTTTCTTT.